This T cell receptor beta chain originates from a study of T cells in localized non-small cell lung cancer. The germline V and J ends were trimmed by 1 base and 8 bases, with 14 bases remaining between them. The CDR3 length is 14 residues. Germline CDR1 LNHNV, CDR2 YYDKDF (reference sequence). As regards this clone: Its target is not known.

Study observations and caveats: Of the tissues analyzed, uninvolved adjacent lung showed maximal T cell clonality, greater than tumor. A higher density of T cells in blood coincided with extended overall survival. The study detected a median roughly 61 of the top 100 tumor clones in adjacent lung.

The assay was immunoSEQ multiplex PCR, and TCRdb's table has in-frame clones only and misses some. The table lists about 92,000 clones, roughly 91% of them singletons. The sequencing used PBMCs, collected before any cancer treatment. The TCR originated in a woman aged 40 to 75 with stage II squamous cell lung carcinoma. The chain uses TRBV15 and TRBJ1-2; tentatively, D is TRBD1 (5 bases). The CDR3 spells CATSRAGTVGGYTF. The CDR3 DNA is TGTGCCACCAGCAGAGCGGGGACTGTGGGCGGCTACACCTTC.